These T cell receptor beta chains were read from a single sample in a study of blood T cell repertoires in COVID-19. The table came from immunoSEQ multiplex PCR; TCRdb's copy has only in-frame clones and leaves some out. The sample has some 220,000 clones, roughly 85% seen once. The specimen sequenced was peripheral blood. The receptor source for this set is a woman aged 70-85 years with COVID-19, enrolled during active disease. The CDR3 runs from the conserved cysteine through the conserved F or W. The order of the fields is V gene, clone size, J gene, D gene, CDR3 protein, CDR3 DNA. D genes are given only for firm matches. Part of the rows lack a size; the others show once, few, many or a class for expanded clones.

V: TRBV6-1
size: .
J: TRBJ2-7
D: .
CDR3: CASSERIRLADSYEQYF
DNA: TGTGCCAGCAGTGAACGGATTAGGTTGGCGGACTCCTACGAGCAGTACTTC

V: TRBV7-3
size: .
J: TRBJ1-1
D: TRBD1
CDR3: CASSLDRGGTEAFF
DNA: TGTGCCAGCAGCTTAGACAGGGGCGGTACTGAAGCTTTCTTT

V: TRBV24-1
size: .
J: TRBJ2-1
D: TRBD2
CDR3: CATSDFSSGSRNEQFF
DNA: TGTGCCACCAGTGATTTCAGTAGCGGGAGTAGGAATGAGCAGTTCTTC

V: TRBV10-3
size: .
J: TRBJ2-1
D: TRBD1
CDR3: CAISGPTYRGRDEQFF
DNA: TGTGCCATCAGTGGACCAACGTACAGGGGGCGCGATGAGCAGTTCTTC

V: TRBV7-2
size: .
J: TRBJ1-1
D: .
CDR3: CASRRTRGGTEAFF
DNA: TGTGCCAGCAGAAGAACAAGGGGGGGCACTGAAGCTTTCTTT

V: TRBV18
size: .
J: TRBJ1-4
D: .
CDR3: CASRGTTNEKLFF
DNA: TGTGCCAGCAGGGGCACAACTAATGAAAAACTGTTTTTT

V: TRBV11-2
size: few
J: TRBJ2-7
D: TRBD1
CDR3: CASSFPGQGSSYEQYF
DNA: TGTGCCAGCAGCTTTCCAGGACAGGGTTCCTCCTACGAGCAGTACTTC

V: TRBV2
size: .
J: TRBJ1-3
D: TRBD1
CDR3: CASNQGATGNTIYF
DNA: TGTGCCAGCAATCAGGGGGCGACTGGAAACACCATATATTTT

V: TRBV24-1
size: once
J: TRBJ1-5
D: .
CDR3: CATSDAGLWWPQHF
DNA: TGTGCCACCAGTGATGCAGGACTCTGGTGGCCCCAGCATTTT

V: TRBV6-5
size: .
J: TRBJ2-1
D: TRBD2
CDR3: CASSYFGLENNEQFF
DNA: TGTGCCAGCAGTTACTTCGGACTAGAAAACAATGAGCAGTTCTTC

V: TRBV24-1
size: .
J: TRBJ1-1
D: .
CDR3: CATSDPSNTEAFF
DNA: TGTGCCACCAGTGACCCGAGTAACACTGAAGCTTTCTTT

V: TRBV28
size: once
J: TRBJ1-4
D: .
CDR3: CASAGATNEKLFF
DNA: TGTGCCAGCGCGGGGGCAACTAATGAAAAACTGTTTTTT

V: TRBV2
size: .
J: TRBJ2-3
D: TRBD2
CDR3: CASSVPDGLAGGQNTQYF
DNA: TGTGCCAGCAGTGTTCCGGACGGACTAGCGGGGGGGCAAAATACGCAGTATTTT

V: TRBV9
size: .
J: TRBJ1-2
D: .
CDR3: CASSVASRSLGDGYTF
DNA: TGTGCCAGCAGCGTAGCTAGCAGAAGTCTCGGGGATGGCTACACCTTC

V: TRBV7-3
size: .
J: TRBJ2-2
D: TRBD2
CDR3: CASSLEREGAGELFF
DNA: TGTGCCAGCAGCTTAGAGCGGGAGGGCGCCGGGGAGCTGTTTTTT

V: TRBV6-5
size: .
J: TRBJ1-2
D: .
CDR3: CATLPRASEGGYTF
DNA: TGTGCCACCCTCCCAAGGGCTTCGGAGGGAGGCTACACCTTC

V: TRBV14
size: once
J: TRBJ2-7
D: .
CDR3: CASSRAGTLSYEQYF
DNA: TGTGCCAGCAGCCGGGCAGGGACTCTCTCCTACGAGCAGTACTTC

V: TRBV6-6
size: .
J: TRBJ1-2
D: .
CDR3: CASSPGSSTAGYTF
DNA: TGTGCCAGCAGTCCCGGTTCCTCTACTGCCGGCTACACCTTC

V: TRBV7-2
size: .
J: TRBJ1-2
D: TRBD1
CDR3: CASSSSGTGLGYTF
DNA: TGTGCCAGCAGCTCATCCGGGACAGGGTTAGGCTACACCTTC

V: TRBV27
size: .
J: TRBJ2-1
D: .
CDR3: CASSPDAGAQYNEQFF
DNA: TGTGCCAGCAGTCCCGACGCGGGGGCCCAGTACAATGAGCAGTTCTTC

V: TRBV19
size: once
J: TRBJ1-4
D: TRBD1
CDR3: CASSIEGTGREKLFF
DNA: TGTGCCAGTAGTATTGAGGGGACAGGGCGCGAAAAACTGTTTTTT

V: TRBV5-5
size: .
J: TRBJ1-1
D: .
CDR3: CASSLREENTEAFF
DNA: TGTGCCAGCAGCTTACGTGAGGAGAACACTGAAGCTTTCTTT

V: TRBV2
size: .
J: TRBJ1-4
D: TRBD1
CDR3: CASSEIRTGGKLFF
DNA: TGTGCCAGCAGTGAGATAAGGACAGGAGGTAAACTGTTTTTT

V: TRBV7-2
size: .
J: TRBJ2-2
D: .
CDR3: CASSLLRGHTGELFF
DNA: TGTGCCAGCAGCTTATTGCGGGGCCACACCGGGGAGCTGTTTTTT

V: TRBV11-3
size: .
J: TRBJ1-1
D: .
CDR3: CASSLSQGWRTEAFF
DNA: TGTGCCAGCAGCCTTTCACAGGGTTGGAGGACTGAAGCTTTCTTT

V: TRBV11-2
size: .
J: TRBJ2-7
D: .
CDR3: CASSFGYGNEQYF
DNA: TGTGCCAGCAGCTTTGGTTACGGGAACGAGCAGTACTTC

V: TRBV5-4
size: .
J: TRBJ2-2
D: .
CDR3: CASSEGGLVGELFF
DNA: TGTGCCAGCAGCGAGGGGGGGCTAGTCGGGGAGCTGTTTTTT

V: TRBV19
size: .
J: TRBJ1-2
D: .
CDR3: CASSQGYGYTF
DNA: TGTGCCAGTTCACAGGGCTATGGCTACACCTTC

V: TRBV5-1
size: .
J: TRBJ1-2
D: .
CDR3: CASSLSPGENYGYTF
DNA: TGCGCCAGCAGCTTGTCGCCAGGGGAAAACTATGGCTACACCTTC

V: TRBV19
size: .
J: TRBJ1-1
D: .
CDR3: CASSIGGQRANTEAFF
DNA: TGTGCCAGTAGTATAGGGGGTCAGCGGGCGAACACTGAAGCTTTCTTT

V: TRBV25-1
size: .
J: TRBJ1-5
D: TRBD1
CDR3: CASSARQGNQPQHF
DNA: TGTGCCAGCAGTGCTCGACAGGGTAATCAGCCCCAGCATTTT

V: TRBV27
size: few
J: TRBJ1-6
D: .
CDR3: CASSRGTAYNSPLHF
DNA: TGTGCCAGCAGTAGGGGAACGGCCTATAATTCACCCCTCCACTTT

V: TRBV6-6
size: many
J: TRBJ2-7
D: TRBD2
CDR3: CASRPQPGGGLYEQYF
DNA: TGTGCCAGCAGACCACAACCGGGCGGGGGACTTTACGAGCAGTACTTC

V: TRBV2
size: few
J: TRBJ1-5
D: TRBD1
CDR3: CASSPGGRQPQHF
DNA: TGTGCCAGCAGTCCAGGGGGCCGACAGCCCCAGCATTTT

V: TRBV12-5
size: .
J: TRBJ1-6
D: TRBD1
CDR3: CASGLTGGNSPLHF
DNA: TGTGCTAGTGGTTTGACAGGGGGTAATTCACCCCTCCACTTT

V: TRBV7-6
size: .
J: TRBJ2-2
D: TRBD1
CDR3: CASSHGGQGAAGELFF
DNA: TGTGCCAGCAGCCACGGGGGACAGGGGGCGGCCGGGGAGCTGTTTTTT

V: TRBV19
size: .
J: TRBJ1-2
D: .
CDR3: CASRGLPGDYGYTF
DNA: TGTGCCAGTAGAGGACTTCCAGGGGACTATGGCTACACCTTC

V: TRBV15
size: .
J: TRBJ2-7
D: .
CDR3: CATSRRGSYEQYF
DNA: TGTGCCACCAGCAGAAGGGGGAGCTACGAGCAGTACTTC

V: TRBV9
size: .
J: TRBJ1-6
D: .
CDR3: CASSARGALGSPLHF
DNA: TGTGCCAGCAGCGCTCGGGGGGCTCTCGGTTCACCCCTCCACTTT

V: TRBV12-3/TRBV12-4
size: .
J: TRBJ1-5
D: .
CDR3: CASSLLVEGPQHF
DNA: TGTGCCAGCAGTTTACTGGTTGAGGGGCCCCAGCATTTT

V: TRBV7-2
size: .
J: TRBJ2-7
D: TRBD2
CDR3: CASSFSGVSYEQYF
DNA: TGTGCCAGCAGCTTTAGCGGGGTCTCCTACGAGCAGTACTTC

V: TRBV9
size: .
J: TRBJ2-5
D: .
CDR3: CASSVGLAEFGETQYF
DNA: TGTGCCAGCAGCGTCGGATTAGCGGAATTTGGGGAGACCCAGTACTTC

V: TRBV27
size: .
J: TRBJ2-5
D: .
CDR3: CASSQTILAVETQYF
DNA: TGTGCCAGCAGTCAAACGATACTCGCCGTTGAGACCCAGTACTTC

V: TRBV4-1
size: .
J: TRBJ2-3
D: .
CDR3: CASSQGAAGTDTQYF
DNA: TGCGCCAGCAGCCAAGGAGCGGCGGGCACAGATACGCAGTATTTT

V: TRBV4-1
size: .
J: TRBJ2-3
D: .
CDR3: CASSQDRGDSTDTQYF
DNA: TGCGCCAGCAGCCAAGACAGGGGTGATAGCACAGATACGCAGTATTTT

V: TRBV20-1
size: .
J: TRBJ1-3
D: .
CDR3: CSASFGGAGNTIYF
DNA: TGCAGTGCTAGTTTCGGAGGGGCTGGAAACACCATATATTTT

V: TRBV5-4
size: .
J: TRBJ2-3
D: .
CDR3: CASSLDGRITDTQYF
DNA: TGTGCCAGCAGCTTGGACGGGAGAATCACAGATACGCAGTATTTT

V: TRBV19
size: few
J: TRBJ2-2
D: TRBD1
CDR3: CASVRGQGTRNTGELFF
DNA: TGTGCCAGCGTACGGGGACAGGGTACTCGCAACACCGGGGAGCTGTTTTTT

V: TRBV5-1
size: .
J: TRBJ2-7
D: .
CDR3: CASSSESRYEQYF
DNA: TGCGCCAGCAGCTCCGAGTCCCGCTACGAGCAGTACTTC

V: TRBV4-3
size: .
J: TRBJ2-3
D: .
CDR3: CASSQVIADGTDTQYF
DNA: TGCGCCAGCAGCCAGGTAATAGCGGACGGCACAGATACGCAGTATTTT

V: TRBV10-3
size: .
J: TRBJ1-2
D: .
CDR3: CAIAGDFEDGYTF
DNA: TGTGCCATCGCCGGGGACTTCGAGGATGGCTACACCTTC

V: TRBV7-9
size: .
J: TRBJ2-1
D: TRBD1
CDR3: CASSLVQGALEGFF
DNA: TGTGCCAGCAGCTTAGTACAGGGGGCCCTGGAGGGGTTCTTC

V: TRBV10-3
size: .
J: TRBJ2-5
D: TRBD2
CDR3: CAMSRLAGETQYF
DNA: TGTGCCATGTCGAGACTAGCGGGAGAGACCCAGTACTTC

V: TRBV6-1
size: .
J: TRBJ1-2
D: .
CDR3: CASSEAGRGSGGYTF
DNA: TGTGCCAGCAGTGAAGCGGGGAGGGGAAGTGGTGGCTACACCTTC

V: TRBV19
size: .
J: TRBJ2-1
D: .
CDR3: CASSSGWDNEQFF
DNA: TGTGCCAGTAGTAGCGGGTGGGACAATGAGCAGTTCTTC

V: TRBV18
size: .
J: TRBJ1-1
D: .
CDR3: CASSPPRGNIMTAEAFF
DNA: TGTGCCAGCTCACCACCTAGGGGGAATATCATGACGGCTGAAGCTTTCTTT

V: TRBV9
size: .
J: TRBJ1-6
D: TRBD1
CDR3: CASSVATRGGQGNSPLHF
DNA: TGTGCCAGCAGCGTAGCTACAAGAGGCGGACAGGGGAATTCACCCCTCCACTTT

V: TRBV5-1
size: .
J: TRBJ1-2
D: TRBD1
CDR3: CASSLGQGASGYTF
DNA: TGCGCCAGCAGCTTGGGACAGGGGGCGAGTGGCTACACCTTC

V: TRBV15
size: .
J: TRBJ1-4
D: TRBD1
CDR3: CATSRDRRDRGNEKLFF
DNA: TGTGCCACCAGCAGAGATCGTCGGGACAGGGGGAATGAAAAACTGTTTTTT